The T cell receptor beta chain described here comes from a study of siplizumab effects on memory and regulatory T cells. Sample share makes this clone medium-sized. Antigen: not known. Assays covered roughly 10^5 TCR templates per sample. Repertoires were generated with immunoSEQ multiplex PCR, while TCRdb's copy carries only in-frame clones and drops some. The sample lists around 7,000 clones, around 70% occurring once. General observations from the study: Proliferating Tregs' suppressive function in siplizumab cultures went unconfirmed.

This CDR3 is built from 17 residues. Trimming removed 1 base at V and 0 bases at J, with 13 bases between. Germline assignment: CDR1 LNHDA and CDR2 SQIVND (reference sequence). The specimen was effector memory CD8+ T cells sorted from blood. Subset denoted: unstimulated CD8+ effector memory T cells. This clonotype originated in a human donor in good health. The chain recombines TRBV19 with TRBJ2-1; TRBD1 might be the D (5 bases). The CDR3 nucleotides are TGTGCCAGTAGTATAGTTACGACAGACAGCTCCTACAATGAGCAGTTCTTC. Protein product: CASSIVTTDSSYNEQFF.